This is a list of T cell receptor beta chains from one sample in a study of identical twins. One entry per CDR3 protein, called by TCRdb with MiXCR from the 5' RACE reads. The sample records approximately 530,000 distinct CDR3 sequences, around 20% being singletons. The same sample was also used in a study of yellow fever vaccine responses in identical twins.

Sequencing was done on a sample of CD4+ T cells sorted from blood. The receptors shown here come from a woman between 18 and 29 years old in good health. CDR3s include the opening cysteine and the closing phenylalanine or tryptophan. D genes are given only for firm matches. Clone size is not always given. Where it is, it says once, few, many or a class for expanded clones.

clone size: few; D gene: TRBD1; V gene: TRBV29-1; J gene: TRBJ2-7; CDR3 protein: CSAGTVNYEQYF; CDR3 DNA: TGCAGCGCAGGGACAGTGAACTACGAGCAGTACTTC
clone size: few; D gene: TRBD2; V gene: TRBV11-1; J gene: TRBJ2-1; CDR3 protein: CASSPRGAGTSGNEQFF; CDR3 DNA: TGTGCCAGCAGCCCTAGGGGGGCCGGGACTAGCGGCAATGAGCAGTTCTTC
clone size: few; D gene: .; V gene: TRBV12-3/TRBV12-4; J gene: TRBJ2-5; CDR3 protein: CASSFPGTQYF; CDR3 DNA: TGTGCCAGCAGTTTCCCCGGGACCCAGTACTTC
clone size: few; D gene: .; V gene: TRBV5-1; J gene: TRBJ2-7; CDR3 protein: CASSLGLRGEQYF; CDR3 DNA: TGCGCCAGCAGCTTGGGCTTGCGCGGCGAGCAGTACTTC
clone size: .; D gene: TRBD2; V gene: TRBV2; J gene: TRBJ2-7; CDR3 protein: CASSEVLAGDGEQYF; CDR3 DNA: TGTGCCAGCAGTGAAGTTCTAGCGGGGGACGGCGAGCAGTACTTC
clone size: few; D gene: .; V gene: TRBV12-3/TRBV12-4; J gene: TRBJ2-1; CDR3 protein: CASSPEWLKEFF; CDR3 DNA: TGTGCCAGCAGCCCCGAGTGGCTGAAGGAGTTCTTC
clone size: .; D gene: TRBD1; V gene: TRBV20-1; J gene: TRBJ1-3; CDR3 protein: CSAKTGPNSGNTIYF; CDR3 DNA: TGCAGTGCTAAGACAGGGCCTAACTCTGGAAACACCATATATTTT
clone size: .; D gene: .; V gene: TRBV2; J gene: TRBJ2-7; CDR3 protein: CAVSRGEYEQYF; CDR3 DNA: TGTGCCGTTAGCCGGGGAGAATACGAGCAGTACTTC
clone size: few; D gene: TRBD2; V gene: TRBV24-1; J gene: TRBJ2-3; CDR3 protein: CATSISGYTDTQYF; CDR3 DNA: TGTGCCACCAGTATTAGCGGGTATACAGATACGCAGTATTTT
clone size: .; D gene: .; V gene: TRBV2; J gene: TRBJ1-5; CDR3 protein: CASSEGGGVSNQPQHF; CDR3 DNA: TGTGCCAGCAGTGAAGGGGGGGGGGTGAGCAATCAGCCCCAGCATTTT
clone size: many; D gene: .; V gene: TRBV29-1; J gene: TRBJ2-2; CDR3 protein: CSVEGGSGELFF; CDR3 DNA: TGCAGCGTTGAGGGTGGTTCCGGGGAGCTGTTTTTT
clone size: .; D gene: .; V gene: TRBV5-1; J gene: TRBJ2-5; CDR3 protein: CASSLEGGVQETQYF; CDR3 DNA: TGCGCCAGCAGCTTGGAGGGGGGGGTACAAGAGACCCAGTACTTC
clone size: .; D gene: TRBD2; V gene: TRBV5-1; J gene: TRBJ2-3; CDR3 protein: CASDPGLSGGTDTQYF; CDR3 DNA: TGCGCCAGCGATCCCGGACTAAGCGGGGGCACAGATACGCAGTATTTT
clone size: .; D gene: .; V gene: TRBV19; J gene: TRBJ2-7; CDR3 protein: CASSIQVGEQYF; CDR3 DNA: TGTGCCAGTAGTATCCAGGTGGGCGAGCAGTACTTC
clone size: .; D gene: TRBD1; V gene: TRBV7-6; J gene: TRBJ1-1; CDR3 protein: CASSKGQGGYTEAFF; CDR3 DNA: TGTGCCAGCAGCAAGGGACAGGGTGGATACACTGAAGCTTTCTTT
clone size: few; D gene: .; V gene: TRBV28; J gene: TRBJ2-5; CDR3 protein: CASSLVWETQYF; CDR3 DNA: TGTGCCAGCAGTTTGGTGTGGGAGACCCAGTACTTC
clone size: .; D gene: TRBD2; V gene: TRBV5-1; J gene: TRBJ2-5; CDR3 protein: CASSFPGLAGQETQYF; CDR3 DNA: TGCGCCAGCAGCTTCCCCGGACTAGCGGGACAAGAGACCCAGTACTTC
clone size: .; D gene: TRBD2; V gene: TRBV6-5; J gene: TRBJ2-3; CDR3 protein: CASSYSSGGITDTQYF; CDR3 DNA: TGTGCCAGCAGTTACTCGAGCGGGGGCATCACAGATACGCAGTATTTT
clone size: .; D gene: .; V gene: TRBV14; J gene: TRBJ2-2; CDR3 protein: CASSQESAGAGTGELFF; CDR3 DNA: TGTGCCAGCAGCCAAGAATCGGCCGGGGCAGGCACCGGGGAGCTGTTTTTT
clone size: .; D gene: .; V gene: TRBV6-1; J gene: TRBJ2-2; CDR3 protein: CASRHLDRNTGELFF; CDR3 DNA: TGTGCCAGCAGACACCTCGACAGAAACACCGGGGAGCTGTTTTTT
clone size: .; D gene: TRBD2; V gene: TRBV20-1; J gene: TRBJ2-5; CDR3 protein: CSAQGLAGQEETQYF; CDR3 DNA: TGCAGTGCTCAAGGACTAGCGGGCCAGGAAGAGACCCAGTACTTC
clone size: many; D gene: TRBD2; V gene: TRBV29-1; J gene: TRBJ2-7; CDR3 protein: CSVAGLAVYEQYF; CDR3 DNA: TGCAGCGTTGCGGGTCTAGCGGTTTACGAGCAGTACTTC
clone size: .; D gene: .; V gene: TRBV4-1; J gene: TRBJ2-3; CDR3 protein: CATRGSGTDTQYF; CDR3 DNA: TGCGCCACCAGGGGTTCGGGGACAGATACGCAGTATTTT
clone size: .; D gene: TRBD2; V gene: TRBV5-6; J gene: TRBJ2-2; CDR3 protein: CASSPRTSGRIVTGELFF; CDR3 DNA: TGTGCCAGCAGCCCACGGACTAGCGGGAGGATAGTCACCGGGGAGCTGTTTTTT
clone size: .; D gene: TRBD1; V gene: TRBV7-2; J gene: TRBJ1-2; CDR3 protein: CASSLGDSGDGYTF; CDR3 DNA: TGTGCCAGCAGCTTAGGGGACAGCGGGGATGGCTACACCTTC
clone size: .; D gene: .; V gene: TRBV6-6; J gene: TRBJ2-7; CDR3 protein: CASSYGRGYEQYF; CDR3 DNA: TGTGCCAGCAGTTATGGCAGGGGCTACGAGCAGTACTTC
clone size: few; D gene: .; V gene: TRBV9; J gene: TRBJ2-2; CDR3 protein: CASSVQGVTGELFF; CDR3 DNA: TGTGCCAGCAGCGTCCAGGGAGTAACCGGGGAGCTGTTTTTT
clone size: few; D gene: TRBD2; V gene: TRBV6-1; J gene: TRBJ2-7; CDR3 protein: CASMVRASGSLYEQYF; CDR3 DNA: TGTGCCAGCATGGTGAGAGCTAGCGGGAGTCTCTACGAGCAGTACTTC